The 12 T cell receptor beta chains listed next were all sequenced from one sample in a study of CD8+ T cells in alopecia areata (dated by TCRdb to the late 2010s). Interpreted using the paper, the time point label stands for: baseline before oral tofacitinib. The library was obtained by the immunoSEQ multiplex PCR assay. RNA was extracted from all samples and reverse transcribed into cDNA, which served as template for TCR sequencing. TCRdb carries this immuneACCESS record with in-frame sequences only. Its versions omit some clonotypes, under half of them owing to an unresolved V gene in the studies checked, with the rest unexplained. This sample has about 150,000 clones in its table, and 40% to 65% of those were observed once. Less than 20% of the sample belongs to the ten largest clones. The sequencing used CD8+ T cells sorted from blood, collected at week 0. These receptor sequences come from a human donor with alopecia areata.

V and J are TRBV5-1 and TRBJ2-7; D is ambiguous. Germline V CDR1 and CDR2: SGHRS, YFSETQ. With 1 base removed from V and 0 bases from J, the gap between germline ends came to 14 bases. This CDR3 contains 16 residues. The CDR3 here is CASSLSQGFSSYEQYF. The CDR3 DNA reads as TGCGCCAGCAGCTTGAGCCAAGGGTTTTCCTCCTACGAGCAGTACTTC.

The chain is built from TRBV7-6 and TRBJ2-2; 8 bases are a match to TRBD1. V gave up 3 bases and J gave up 0 bases; unmatched junction bases: 3. The CDR3 consists of 16 residues. Germline V lookup: CDR1 SGHVS, CDR2 FNYEAQ. This chain's CDR3 is CASSFETGANTGELFF. CDR3 DNA sequence: TGTGCCAGCAGCTTTGAGACAGGGGCGAACACCGGGGAGCTGTTTTTT.

V gene TRBV7-3 combines with J gene TRBJ1-2; the match to TRBD1 covers 11 bases. The CDR3 has 14 amino acids. Losses at the gene ends were 5 bases for V and 6 bases for J; bases not matched to a gene: 5. The germline gives CDR1 SGHTA, CDR2 FQGTGA. CDR3 sequence reads: CASSPTGQGDGYTF. The CDR3, as DNA: TGTGCCAGCAGCCCGACGGGACAGGGGGATGGCTACACCTTC.

The rearrangement joins TRBV5-1 to TRBJ1-2; D is perhaps TRBD1 (6 bases). Trimming stripped 5 bases from V and 7 bases from J, with 21 bases between. The CDR3 is 15 residues long. Germline CDR1 reads SGHRS; CDR2 reads YFSETQ. The CDR3 region is CASSYGQGPGGGYTF. DNA for the CDR3: TGCGCCAGCAGTTACGGCCAGGGGCCGGGGGGTGGCTACACCTTC.

This chain uses TRBV29-1 with TRBJ1-2; TRBD1 is a possible D gene (5 bases). CDR3 length: 11 amino acids. Germline CDR1 reads SQVTM; CDR2 reads ANQGSEA. This CDR3 is CSGQGRYGYTF. As DNA, the CDR3 is TGCAGTGGGCAGGGACGCTATGGCTACACCTTC.

V and J are TRBV6-6 and TRBJ2-5, with 9 bases aligning to TRBD1. The J segment lost 4 bases and the V segment lost 0 bases, leaving 0 bases of the junction unmatched. The germline CDR1 and CDR2 sequences are MNHNY and SVGAGI (reference sequence). The CDR3 extends over 14 amino acids. In DNA, the CDR3 is TGTGCCAGCAGTTACTCGGACAGGGGAGAGACCCAGTACTTC. As protein: CASSYSDRGETQYF.

V and J are TRBV29-1 and TRBJ1-2; D not certain. Trimming cost V 3 bases and J 4 bases, with 15 bases left between them. The CDR3 is 14 amino acids. Germline loops: CDR1 SQVTM, CDR2 ANQGSEA. The CDR3 sequence is CSVEPTELSYGYTF. CDR3 coding DNA: TGCAGCGTTGAGCCAACAGAGTTGAGCTATGGCTACACCTTC.

The chain joins TRBV5-6 to TRBJ2-7; TRBD2 agrees at 8 bases. The germline V gene encodes CDR1 SGHDT and CDR2 YYEEEE. The CDR3 contains 15 residues. J was trimmed by 3 bases and V by 4 bases; bases with no gene match: 9. CDR3 coding DNA: TGTGCCAGCAGCCCGGGGGAGCGGGGGATCTACGAGCAGTACTTC. This translates into CASSPGERGIYEQYF.

CDR3 loop: CATSAGLAALDEQFF. CDR3 sequence (DNA): TGTGCCACCAGCGCCGGACTAGCTGCTCTCGATGAGCAGTTCTTC. The V and J genes are TRBV15 and TRBJ2-1, with 8 bases fitting TRBD2. Looked up from germline, CDR1 is LNHNV and CDR2 is YYDKDF (reference sequence). This CDR3 comprises 15 residues. The ends lost 5 bases at V and 8 bases at J; junction bases unmatched: 11. Combining the CDR3 with reference TRBV15 and TRBJ2-1 gives the whole variable domain DAMVIQNPRYQVTQFGKPVTLSCSQTLNHNVMYWYQQKSSQAPKLLFHYYDKDFNNEADTPDNFQSRRPNTSFCFLDIRSPGLGDTAMYLCATSAGLAALDEQFFGPGTRLTVL.

This chain connects TRBV6-1 to TRBJ2-7; possible D gene TRBD2, 6 bases. CDR3 length equals 15 residues. Germline V gives CDR1 MNHNS, CDR2 SASEGT. The V end was cut by 2 bases, the J end by 3 bases, with 14 bases between. The DNA of the CDR3 is TGTGCCAGCAGTGAATCCTGGGGGGAAGGCTACGAGCAGTACTTC. Translated: CASSESWGEGYEQYF.

The rearrangement links TRBV7-6 to TRBJ2-5; 8 positions agree with TRBD1. Germline trimming cut 3 bases from V and 4 bases from J; bases unmatched to any gene: 13. Looked up from germline, CDR1 is SGHVS and CDR2 is FNYEAQ. This CDR3 is 17 amino acids long. The CDR3 DNA sequence: TGTGCCAGCAGCTTGAACGACTATGACAGGGGCCGAGAGACCCAGTACTTC. Encoded protein: CASSLNDYDRGRETQYF.

V is TRBV27 and J is TRBJ2-7; perhaps TRBD1 as D (6 bases). The germline CDR1 and CDR2 sequences are MNHEY and SMNVEV (reference sequence). The CDR3 length is 15 residues. Trimming cost V 5 bases and J 2 bases, with 16 bases left between them. The DNA for the CDR3 is TGTGCCAGCAGTAACACAGGGACGGAAACCTACGAGCAGTACTTC. Its protein product is CASSNTGTETYEQYF.